The clone carrying this T cell receptor (beta chain) was found many times. The CDR3 is 13 amino acids. CDR1 MNHEY and CDR2 SMNVEV come from the germline V gene (reference sequence). Trimming stripped 2 bases from V and 8 bases from J, with 12 bases between. The data were obtained in a study of T cells in Graves' hyperthyroidism and ophthalmopathy. RNA transcripts were the template for amplifying TCR beta CDR3 regions. With the HTBI primer set, the TCR CDR3 went through a first round of RT-PCR. TCRdb re-called the multiplex PCR reads through MiXCR, storing one row per CDR3 protein. The table has 450,000 to 500,000 distinct CDR3 sequences, around a fifth seen once.

The genes are TRBV27 and TRBJ1-2; D possibly corresponds to TRBD1 (5 bases). This receptor was taken from a woman aged 70-85 years with Graves' ophthalmopathy. The material sequenced was blood. CDR3 coding DNA: TGTGCCAGCAGTTTAAGGGGTATTGGAGGCTACACCTTC. It codes for CASSLRGIGGYTF.